This TCR beta chain was recorded in a study of response to subunit inactivated influenza vaccine. Comments on this clonotype: A much larger clone sits a single nucleotide away, making a read error possible.

Per germline, CDR1 SQVTM and CDR2 ANQGSEA. The CDR3 is 15 amino acids. MiXCR, applied by TCRdb to the RT-PCR reads, yields one record per CDR3 protein. This table holds 150,000 to 200,000 distinct CDR3 sequences, approximately 12% found once. The data also belong to a second study, concerning T cells expressing NK-cell markers. Per that study: A 5'RACE template switching approach incorporating UMIs was used to make TCR beta cDNA. It was sorted CD3+CD56-NKG2C+, CD3+CD56+NKG2C- and CD3+CD56+NKG2C+ T cells that provided the TCR beta repertoires. The sequencing cohort of eight donors included seven HCMV-seropositive individuals and one seronegative individual. Anti-gamma-delta TCR antibody use in several experiments restricted sorting to alpha-beta TCR T cells. Similarly, these clonotypes led the CD3+CD56-NKG2C+ fraction as well in several donors.

The clonotype originates from a middle-aged man who received an inactivated influenza vaccine. This material consisted of CD8+ T cells sorted from PBMCs, taken 12 days after vaccination. The chain recombines TRBV29-1 with TRBJ2-7; perhaps D is TRBD1 or TRBD2 (6 bases each). The DNA end is more similar to TRBJ2-1, so the J call may be wrong. The CDR3 bases are TGCAGCGTTGAAGAATCGGGGGCGACCTCCTACGAGCAGTTCTTC. Protein: CSVEESGATSYEQFF.